This T cell receptor beta chain was obtained from a study of cytomegalovirus exposure and HLA in healthy donors. The study, taken as a whole, reports: Prior analysis indicated that the majority of TCR beta V segments exhibited productivity approximately 87% or approximately 30% of the time. It has been reported that TCR beta sequences accurately predicted the HLA-A and HLA-B alleles of most subjects.

Germline CDR1 is LNHDA and CDR2 is SQIVND (reference sequence). The CDR3 is 14 residues long. Trimming cost V 3 bases and J 3 bases, with 11 bases left between them. It was with 60 Vbeta and 13 Jbeta primers that the PCR ran. Clones were read by immunoSEQ multiplex PCR, and TCRdb kept only the in-frame ones, dropping some. The table includes approximately 150,000 clones, 60% to 80% detected once. The donors, nominally healthy at sampling, likely had unrecorded immune exposures. Remarks on this clone: What it binds is not known.

The TCR sequence derives from a woman in her thirties in good health and CMV-seronegative. Sequenced sample: PBMCs. This chain links TRBV19 with TRBJ2-5; D is possibly TRBD2 (5 bases). CDR3 sequence reads: CASSINGREETQYF. The DNA for the CDR3 is TGTGCCAGTAGTATTAACGGGCGGGAAGAGACCCAGTACTTC.